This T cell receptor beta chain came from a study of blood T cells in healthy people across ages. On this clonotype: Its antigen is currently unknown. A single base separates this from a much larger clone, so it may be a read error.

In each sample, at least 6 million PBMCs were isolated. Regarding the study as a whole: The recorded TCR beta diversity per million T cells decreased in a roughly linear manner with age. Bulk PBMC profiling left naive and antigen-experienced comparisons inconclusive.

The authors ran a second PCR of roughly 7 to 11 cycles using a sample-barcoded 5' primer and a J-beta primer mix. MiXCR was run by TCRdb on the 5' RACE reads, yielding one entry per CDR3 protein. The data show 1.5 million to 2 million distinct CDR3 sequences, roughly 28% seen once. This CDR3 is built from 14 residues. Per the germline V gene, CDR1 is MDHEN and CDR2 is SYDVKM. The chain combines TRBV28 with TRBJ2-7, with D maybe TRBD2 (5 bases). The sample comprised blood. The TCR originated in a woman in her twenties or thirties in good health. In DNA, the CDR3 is TGTGCCAGCAGTTTATGGCGCGGGCTGCCGGAGCAGCACTTC. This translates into CASSLWRGLPEQHF.